The T cell receptor (beta chain) described here comes from a study of CD8 T cells in ankylosing spondylitis. TCRdb reprocessed the 5' RACE reads with MiXCR, giving one entry per CDR3 protein. The profile shows roughly 180,000 distinct CDR3 sequences, about 13% of them singletons. The germline gives CDR1 MGHRA, CDR2 YSYEKL. The CDR3 is made up of 15 amino acids. V lost 0 bases to trimming and J lost 7 bases, with 15 bases between them. The TCR originated in a male donor with ankylosing spondylitis or in good health (not recorded which). The V gene is TRBV4-1, the J gene TRBJ1-1; the D is unclear. The source material was blood, either unsorted or a sorted T cell fraction (not recorded which). Written as DNA, the CDR3 is TGCGCCAGCAGCCAAGACGGATTGGGGTCCATTGAAGCTTTCTTT. Protein product: CASSQDGLGSIEAFF.